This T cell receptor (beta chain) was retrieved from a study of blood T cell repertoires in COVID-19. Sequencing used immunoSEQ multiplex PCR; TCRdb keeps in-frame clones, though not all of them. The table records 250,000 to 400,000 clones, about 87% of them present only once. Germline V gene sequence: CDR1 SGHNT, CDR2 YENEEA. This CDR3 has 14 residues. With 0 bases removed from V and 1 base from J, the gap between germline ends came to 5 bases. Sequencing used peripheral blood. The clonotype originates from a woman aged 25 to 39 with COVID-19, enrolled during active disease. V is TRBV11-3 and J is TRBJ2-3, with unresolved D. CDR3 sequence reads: CASSLDSGTDTQYF. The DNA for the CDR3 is TGTGCCAGCAGCTTAGACAGTGGCACAGATACGCAGTATTTT. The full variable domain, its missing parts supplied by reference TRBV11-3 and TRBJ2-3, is EAGVVQSPRYKIIEKKQPVAFWCNPISGHNTLYWYLQNLGQGPELLIRYENEEAVDDSQLPKDRFSAERLKGVDSTLKIQPAELGDSAVYLCASSLDSGTDTQYFGPGTRLTVL.